The clone carrying this TCR beta chain was recorded a few times. This sample is part of a study of molecular identifiers for immune sequencing clone quantification. Germline-derived CDR1 and CDR2 are MNHEY and SMNVEV (reference sequence). The CDR3 length is 12 residues. Between the trimmed V and J ends, which lost 6 bases and 2 bases, there was a span of 8 bases. With listed TCR primers and previously described methods, bulk TCR libraries were prepared. TCRdb independently ran MiXCR on the PCR reads; one entry per CDR3 protein. Altogether 23,000 or so distinct CDR3 sequences are present, 17% being singletons, with the ten largest covering around 1%.

The V call is TRBV27, the J call TRBJ2-7; unclear D gene. Sequencing used naive CD8+ T cells from blood, with Jurkat cell RNA spiked in. Described subset: FACS-sorted CD8+CD4-CCR7+CD45RA+ naive T cells. The sequence derives from a human donor in good health. Some libraries in this study had Jurkat cell RNA spiked in. DNA of the CDR3: TGTGCCAGCAGGCAGACGCCCTACGAGCAGTACTTC. Translated, it gives CASRQTPYEQYF.